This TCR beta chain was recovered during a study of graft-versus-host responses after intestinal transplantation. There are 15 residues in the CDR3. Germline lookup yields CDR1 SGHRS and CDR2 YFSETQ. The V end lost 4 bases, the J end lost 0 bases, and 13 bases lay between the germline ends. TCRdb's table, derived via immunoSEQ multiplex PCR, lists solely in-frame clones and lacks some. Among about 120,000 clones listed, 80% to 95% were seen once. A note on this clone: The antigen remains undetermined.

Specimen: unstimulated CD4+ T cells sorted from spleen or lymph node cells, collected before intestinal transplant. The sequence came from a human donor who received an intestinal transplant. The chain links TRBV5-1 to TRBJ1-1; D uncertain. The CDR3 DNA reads TGCGCCAGCAGCCAGCTAACTACCTTGAACACTGAAGCTTTCTTT. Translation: CASSQLTTLNTEAFF.